The clone carrying this T cell receptor beta chain has ten or more counts. This record belongs to a study of blood T cell repertoires in COVID-19. Study overall: COVID-19 samples from acute and convalescent phases originated in the United States, Italy and Spain. PBMCs, B-cell-depleted T cells, or T cells were the source of the cDNA or gDNA that made up the material.

Ages ranged from 18 to 89 years, with residence in some 25 US areas. In the original processing: Reference gene primer amplification in the assay estimated nucleated cell counts. Here immunoSEQ multiplex PCR was the method, and the copy in TCRdb shows in-frame clones only, minus some. The V and J calls and clone size are taken from that table; D and trimming were inferred from the DNA. The profile shows roughly 360,000 clones, 75% to 90% of them singletons. The trim removed 5 bases at V and 5 bases at J, leaving 5 bases unmatched. Germline V gives CDR1 SGHAT, CDR2 FQNNGV. This CDR3 region has 15 residues.

This rearrangement joins TRBV11-2 to TRBJ2-1; 11 bases match TRBD2. Sequencing was carried out using PBMCs or T cells enriched from blood (not recorded which). The sequence derives from a woman aged 45 to 65 who had recovered from COVID-19. DNA for the CDR3: TGTGCCAGCAGCAAGGGGACTAGCGGTAACAATGAGCAGTTCTTC. It yields the protein CASSKGTSGNNEQFF. Together with reference TRBV11-2 and TRBJ2-1, the CDR3 gives the full variable domain: EAGVAQSPRYKIIEKRQSVAFWCNPISGHATLYWYQQILGQGPKLLIQFQNNGVVDDSQLPKDRFSAERLKGVDSTLKIQPAKLEDSAVYLCASSKGTSGNNEQFFGPGTRLTVL.